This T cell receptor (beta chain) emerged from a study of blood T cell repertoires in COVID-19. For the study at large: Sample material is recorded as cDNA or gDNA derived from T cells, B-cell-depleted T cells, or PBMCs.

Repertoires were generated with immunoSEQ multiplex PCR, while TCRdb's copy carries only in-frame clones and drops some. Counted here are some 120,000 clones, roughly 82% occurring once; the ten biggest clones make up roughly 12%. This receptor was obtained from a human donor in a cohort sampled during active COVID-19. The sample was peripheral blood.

The CDR3 here is CASSIQTGGYEQYF. The CDR3 DNA is TGTGCCAGTAGTATTCAGACAGGGGGCTACGAGCAGTACTTC. The V gene is TRBV19, the J gene TRBJ2-7; 9 positions match TRBD1. CDR1 is LNHDA and CDR2 is SQIVND in the germline V gene (reference sequence). The CDR3 covers 14 residues. J gave up 3 bases and V 3 bases, and 3 bases lay outside the gene matches.